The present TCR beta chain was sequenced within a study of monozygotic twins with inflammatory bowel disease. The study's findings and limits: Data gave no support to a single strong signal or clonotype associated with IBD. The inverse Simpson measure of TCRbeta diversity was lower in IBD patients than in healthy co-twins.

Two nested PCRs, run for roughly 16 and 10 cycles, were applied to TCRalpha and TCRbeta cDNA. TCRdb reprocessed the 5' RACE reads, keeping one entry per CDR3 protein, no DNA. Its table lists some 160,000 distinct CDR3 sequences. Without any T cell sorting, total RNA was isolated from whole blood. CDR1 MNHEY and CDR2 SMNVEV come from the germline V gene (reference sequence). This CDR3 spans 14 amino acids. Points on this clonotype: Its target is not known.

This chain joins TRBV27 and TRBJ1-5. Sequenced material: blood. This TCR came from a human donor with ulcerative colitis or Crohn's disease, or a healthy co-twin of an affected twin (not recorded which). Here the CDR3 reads CASSSDRGYQPQHF.